Here is one TCR beta chain with its context. The data were obtained in a study of T cell responses to AZD1222 COVID-19 vaccine. The V and J ends lost 5 bases and 0 bases, in that order; junction bases with no gene match: 6. CDR3 length: 16 amino acids. Germline assignment: CDR1 SGHTA and CDR2 FQGNSA. Data came from immunoSEQ multiplex PCR; TCRdb stores just in-frame clones and leaves some out. The sample comprises about 150,000 clones, 70% to 90% of which are singletons, and around 0.99% rests with the top ten. Sequencing used peripheral blood, obtained 28 days after the second AZD1222 dose. The receptor's source is an adult who received the AZD1222 COVID-19 vaccine. V is TRBV7-2 and J is TRBJ2-2; 7 bases are shared with TRBD1. CDR3 in amino acids: CASSTDRVPNTGELFF. CDR3 DNA: TGTGCCAGCAGCACAGACAGGGTTCCGAACACCGGGGAGCTGTTTTTT.